A selection of T cell receptor beta chains follows, all from one sample in a study of cytomegalovirus exposure and HLA in healthy donors. The repertoire was sequenced with immunoSEQ multiplex PCR; TCRdb's copy has only in-frame clones and lacks some. Of 110,000 or so clones detected, roughly four fifths appear once; the ten largest clones hold roughly 2.5%. Sequenced material: PBMCs. These receptor sequences come from a woman under 30 in good health and CMV-seronegative. The CDR3 runs from the conserved cysteine through the conserved F or W. A D gene is named only where the DNA matches it firmly. Some rows mark clone size as missing; the rest say once, few, many or name a class of expanded clone.

-,TRBV6-5,14,TRBJ2-2,TRBD2,TGTGCCAGCACTCGGGGGGGAAAGGCCGGGGAGCTGTTTTTT,CASTRGGKAGELFF
-,TRBV19,15,TRBJ1-1,TRBD1,TGTGCCAGTAGTAGGACAGGTGTGACGAACACTGAAGCTTTCTTT,CASSRTGVTNTEAFF
-,TRBV2,14,TRBJ2-2,TRBD2,TGTGCCAGCAGTGGCGGGAGGAACACCGGGGAGCTGTTTTTT,CASSGGRNTGELFF
-,TRBV6-5,15,TRBJ1-1,-,TGTGCCAGCAGTTACCGGGGATCAGCGGACACTGAAGCTTTCTTT,CASSYRGSADTEAFF
-,TRBV15,16,TRBJ2-1,TRBD2,TGTGCCACCAGCATAAGACTAGCGAAGACCTACAATGAGCAGTTCTTC,CATSIRLAKTYNEQFF
-,TRBV10-3,16,TRBJ2-7,TRBD2,TGTGCCATCAGTGAGTCCCGGACTAGCGGGTCCTACGAGCAGTACTTC,CAISESRTSGSYEQYF
once,TRBV5-1,12,TRBJ1-1,-,TGCGCCAGCAGCTGGATACAGGGTGAAGCTTTCTTT,CASSWIQGEAFF
-,TRBV15,14,TRBJ2-1,-,TGTGCCACCAGCAGAGGGAGTCAGGGCAATGAGCAGTTCTTC,CATSRGSQGNEQFF
-,TRBV27,14,TRBJ2-7,-,TGTGCCAGCAGCGCCCCGACAGCTTTTAACGAGCAGTACTTC,CASSAPTAFNEQYF
-,TRBV29-1,15,TRBJ1-1,TRBD1,TGCAGCGTTGGGGGCAGGGGGCCAGTGAACACTGAAGCTTTCTTT,CSVGGRGPVNTEAFF
-,TRBV5-6,13,TRBJ2-2,-,TGTGCCAGCAGCTTTTCCCCCTCCGGGGAGCTGTTTTTT,CASSFSPSGELFF
once,TRBV28,12,TRBJ1-1,-,TGTGCCAGCAGTAACAGGGTCACTGAAGCTTTCTTT,CASSNRVTEAFF
-,TRBV19,18,TRBJ2-1,TRBD2,TGTGCCAGTAGTCTATTCCTCCCTCCTAGCGGGGGCTACAATGAGCAGTTCTTC,CASSLFLPPSGGYNEQFF
-,TRBV12-5,15,TRBJ2-3,-,TGTGCTAGTGGTTTGGGGGGCGCCAGCACAGATACGCAGTATTTT,CASGLGGASTDTQYF
-,TRBV6-6,15,TRBJ1-5,-,TGTGCCAGCAGCTTGGCAGGGAATCTGGATCAGCCCCAGCATTTT,CASSLAGNLDQPQHF
-,TRBV9,15,TRBJ2-3,-,TGTGCCAGCAGCGCAACCGGGACAAGCACAGATACGCAGTATTTT,CASSATGTSTDTQYF
-,TRBV7-9,13,TRBJ1-3,-,TGTGCCAGCAGCTTGAGCTCTGGAAACACCATATATTTT,CASSLSSGNTIYF
-,TRBV11-3,13,TRBJ1-6,-,TGTGCCAGCAGCTTAGTCCGAGATTCACCCCTCCACTTT,CASSLVRDSPLHF
-,TRBV19,15,TRBJ1-5,-,TGTGCCAGTAAGAATGGGGGCTATAGCAATCAGCCCCAGCATTTT,CASKNGGYSNQPQHF
-,TRBV11-3,11,TRBJ1-1,-,TGTGCCAGCAGTAAGGCGGGGGGAGCTTTCTTT,CASSKAGGAFF